These T cell receptor beta chains were read from a single sample in a study of shared clonotypes between healthy human individuals. Sequenced by immunoSEQ multiplex PCR; TCRdb stores in-frame clones only, minus some. The table lists roughly 1,000,000 clones, approximately 80% of them singletons. Source material: memory CD4+ T cells from PBMCs. The receptors shown here come from a man aged 18 to 29 in good health. Some clones in this sample may be carry-over from other donors' samples. Both conserved end residues are part of each CDR3. A D gene is named only where the DNA matches it firmly.

d_call | j_call | v_call | cdr3_aa
- | TRBJ2-3 | TRBV13 | CASSSRRVTDTQYF
TRBD1 | TRBJ2-2 | TRBV5-1 | CASRGQGAGELFF
- | TRBJ2-7 | TRBV28 | CASSLRGFPSYEQYF
- | TRBJ1-1 | TRBV10-3 | CAISDGLQAMNTEAFF
- | TRBJ2-7 | TRBV6-6 | CASTRTVGYEQYF
TRBD1 | TRBJ2-5 | TRBV7-3 | CASSLAGQGAGETQYF
- | TRBJ1-2 | TRBV15 | CATSRDLVGFSGYTF
TRBD2 | TRBJ2-2 | TRBV27 | CASRGLADRNTGELFF
- | TRBJ1-1 | TRBV10-3 | CAISEWGNTEAFF
- | TRBJ2-7 | TRBV27 | CASRISGADRSYEQYF
- | TRBJ2-1 | TRBV5-4 | CASSLGGRYNEQFF
- | TRBJ2-2 | TRBV7-2 | CASSSNLPPGELFF
TRBD1 | TRBJ1-5 | TRBV28 | CASLEGNRGNQPQHF
- | TRBJ1-2 | TRBV7-9 | CASSAQMGTYGYTF
TRBD2 | TRBJ2-1 | TRBV5-6 | CASSSGTSGTYNEQFF
- | TRBJ2-4 | TRBV6-5 | CASSFPAEPKNIQYF
TRBD2 | TRBJ2-2 | TRBV2 | CASRRSGRLTGELFF